This TCR beta chain was sequenced during a study of cytomegalovirus exposure and HLA in healthy donors. Whole-study results and caveats: A later analysis found first-cohort TCR clusters tended to co-occur in the 100 to 150 validation repertoires.

As regards this clone: Its matching antigen is unknown.

Some clones are missing from TCRdb's copy, which holds only in-frame ones; the method was immunoSEQ multiplex PCR. The sample holds about 140,000 clones; approximately 84% are singletons and the top ten take around 27%. The V gene's germline CDR1 is SGHTA and CDR2 FQGNSA. The CDR3 covers 14 residues. With 1 base removed from V and 7 bases from J, the gap between germline ends came to 10 bases. The chain carries TRBV7-2 and TRBJ1-4; maybe TRBD1 (5 bases). This TCR derives from a man aged 30 to 45 in good health and CMV-seropositive. The sample was PBMCs. The CDR3 here is CASSLGQGGEKLFF. The CDR3 region has the DNA TGTGCCAGCAGCTTAGGTCAGGGTGGTGAAAAACTGTTTTTT.